This T cell receptor (beta chain) stems from a study of cytotoxic CD8 clonotypes in ibrutinib-treated CLL. Assay: immunoSEQ multiplex PCR; the TCRdb copy retains only in-frame clones and omits some. The sample records approximately 190,000 clones, over 65% being singletons. Trimming cost V 3 bases and J 4 bases, with 18 bases left between them. Germline loops: CDR1 SGHTA, CDR2 FQGTGA. This CDR3 comprises 16 residues. This chain uses TRBV7-3 with TRBJ1-2, with a weak D call TRBD1 (5 bases). This material consisted of PBMCs, taken after 12 months of ibrutinib treatment. This clonotype was obtained from a human donor with chronic lymphocytic leukemia. The CDR3, as DNA: TGTGCCAGCAGCTTGGAGGGCAGGGACCTTTCCTATGGCTACACCTTC. As protein: CASSLEGRDLSYGYTF.